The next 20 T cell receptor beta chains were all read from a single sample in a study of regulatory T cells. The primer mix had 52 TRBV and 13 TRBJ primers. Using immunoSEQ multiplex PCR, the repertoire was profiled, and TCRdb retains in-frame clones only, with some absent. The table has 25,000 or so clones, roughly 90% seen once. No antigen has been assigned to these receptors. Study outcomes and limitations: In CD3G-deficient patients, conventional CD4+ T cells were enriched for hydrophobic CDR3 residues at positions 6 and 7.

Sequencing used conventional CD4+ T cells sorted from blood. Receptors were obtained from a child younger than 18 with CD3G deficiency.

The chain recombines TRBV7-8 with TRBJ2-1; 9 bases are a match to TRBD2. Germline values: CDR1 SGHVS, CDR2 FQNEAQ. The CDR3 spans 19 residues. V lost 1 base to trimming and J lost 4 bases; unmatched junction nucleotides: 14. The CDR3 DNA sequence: TGTGCCAGCAGCTTAGTGGGCGCTAGCGGGAAGCGTAATTACAATGAGCAGTTCTTC. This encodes CASSLVGASGKRNYNEQFF. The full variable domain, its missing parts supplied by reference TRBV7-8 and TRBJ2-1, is GAGVSQSPRYKVAKRGQDVALRCDPISGHVSLFWYQQALGQGPEFLTYFQNEAQLDKSGLPSDRFFAERPEGSVSTLKIQRTQQEDSAVYLCASSLVGASGKRNYNEQFFGPGTRLTVL.

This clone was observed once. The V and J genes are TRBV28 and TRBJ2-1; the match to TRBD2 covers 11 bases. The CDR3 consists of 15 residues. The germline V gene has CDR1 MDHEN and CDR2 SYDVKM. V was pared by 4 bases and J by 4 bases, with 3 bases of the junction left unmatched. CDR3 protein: CASSWLAGGYNEQFF. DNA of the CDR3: TGTGCCAGCAGTTGGCTAGCGGGAGGTTACAATGAGCAGTTCTTC.

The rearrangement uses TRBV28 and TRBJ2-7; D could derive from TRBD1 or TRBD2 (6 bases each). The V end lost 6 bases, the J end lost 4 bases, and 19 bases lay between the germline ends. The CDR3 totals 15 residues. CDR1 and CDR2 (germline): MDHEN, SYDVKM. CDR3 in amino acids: CASRTTGSRGYEQYF. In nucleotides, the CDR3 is TGTGCCAGCAGAACAACAGGGTCCCGGGGGTACGAGCAGTACTTC.

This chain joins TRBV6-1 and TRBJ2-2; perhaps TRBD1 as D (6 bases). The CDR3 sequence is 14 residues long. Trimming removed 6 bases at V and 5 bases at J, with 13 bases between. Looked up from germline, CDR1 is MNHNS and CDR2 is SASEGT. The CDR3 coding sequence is TGTGCCAGCAGAGACCAGGGGCGGACCGGGGAGCTGTTTTTT. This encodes CASRDQGRTGELFF.

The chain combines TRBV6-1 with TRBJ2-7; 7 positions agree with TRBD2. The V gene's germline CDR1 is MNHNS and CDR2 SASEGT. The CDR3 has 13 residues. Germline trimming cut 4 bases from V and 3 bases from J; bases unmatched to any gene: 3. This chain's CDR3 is CASSVTSYYEQYF. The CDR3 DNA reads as TGTGCCAGCAGTGTGACTAGCTACTACGAGCAGTACTTC.

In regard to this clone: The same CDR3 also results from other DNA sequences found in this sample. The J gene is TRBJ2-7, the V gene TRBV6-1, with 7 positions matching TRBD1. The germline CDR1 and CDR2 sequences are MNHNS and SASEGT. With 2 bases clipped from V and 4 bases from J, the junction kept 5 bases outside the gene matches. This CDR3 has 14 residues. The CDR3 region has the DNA TGTGCCAGCAGTGAAAGTGGCAGGGGGTACGAGCAGTACTTC. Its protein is CASSESGRGYEQYF.

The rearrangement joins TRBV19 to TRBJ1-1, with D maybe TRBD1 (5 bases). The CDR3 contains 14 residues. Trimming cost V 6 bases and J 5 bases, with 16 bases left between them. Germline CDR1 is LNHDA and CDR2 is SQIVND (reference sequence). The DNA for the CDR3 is TGTGCCAGTAGCCAAAGGGGCGGTCGGACTGAAGCTTTCTTT. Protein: CASSQRGGRTEAFF.

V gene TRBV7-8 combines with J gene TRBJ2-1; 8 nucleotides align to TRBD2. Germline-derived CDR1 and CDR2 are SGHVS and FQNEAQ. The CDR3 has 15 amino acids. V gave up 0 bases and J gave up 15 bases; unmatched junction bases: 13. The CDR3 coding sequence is TGTGCCAGCAGCTTAGCCGGAGCGGGGGCTCCCCCCCCGTTCTTC. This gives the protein CASSLAGAGAPPPFF.

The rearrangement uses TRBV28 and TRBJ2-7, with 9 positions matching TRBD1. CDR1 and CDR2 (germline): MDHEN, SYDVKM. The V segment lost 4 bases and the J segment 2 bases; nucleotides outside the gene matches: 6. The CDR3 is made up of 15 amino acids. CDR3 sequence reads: CASSSSRQGAYEQYF. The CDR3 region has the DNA TGTGCCAGCAGTTCCTCCAGACAGGGGGCCTACGAGCAGTACTTC.

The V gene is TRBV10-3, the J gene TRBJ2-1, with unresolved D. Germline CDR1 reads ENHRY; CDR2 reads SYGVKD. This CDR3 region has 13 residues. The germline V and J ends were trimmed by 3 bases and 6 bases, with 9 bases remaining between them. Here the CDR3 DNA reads TGTGCCATCAGTGATCAGCTGGCCAATGAGCAGTTCTTC. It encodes CAISDQLANEQFF.

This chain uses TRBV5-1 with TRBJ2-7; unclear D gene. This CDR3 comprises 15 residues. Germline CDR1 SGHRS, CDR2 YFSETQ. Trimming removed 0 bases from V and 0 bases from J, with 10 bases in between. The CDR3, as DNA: TGCGCCAGCAGCTTGGCCGTCATACCCTCCTACGAGCAGTACTTC. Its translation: CASSLAVIPSYEQYF.

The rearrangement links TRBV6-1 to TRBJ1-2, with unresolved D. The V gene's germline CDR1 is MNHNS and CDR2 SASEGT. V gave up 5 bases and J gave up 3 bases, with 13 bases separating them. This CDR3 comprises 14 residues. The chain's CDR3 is CASSPVLGDYGYTF. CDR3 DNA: TGTGCCAGCAGTCCGGTGCTGGGAGACTATGGCTACACCTTC.

The CDR3 DNA reads TGTGCCAGCAGTTCAGCCGCTAGCGGGAGGGTCCCCGGGGAGCTGTTTTTT. Translating gives CASSSAASGRVPGELFF. The rearrangement links TRBV28 to TRBJ2-2, with 12 bases that match TRBD2. The V and J ends lost 4 bases and 6 bases, in that order; junction bases with no gene match: 9. Per the germline V gene, CDR1 is MDHEN and CDR2 is SYDVKM. The CDR3 is 17 residues long.

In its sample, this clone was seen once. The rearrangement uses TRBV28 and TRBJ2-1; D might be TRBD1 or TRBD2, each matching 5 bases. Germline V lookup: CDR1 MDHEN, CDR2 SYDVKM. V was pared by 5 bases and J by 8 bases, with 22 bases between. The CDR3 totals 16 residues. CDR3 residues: CASSPLGRGEGYEQFF. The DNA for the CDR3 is TGTGCCAGCAGTCCTCTCGGGCGCGGAGAGGGGTATGAGCAGTTCTTC.

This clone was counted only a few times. CDR3 nucleotides: TGTGCCAGCAGCTACGAGGGACTAGCGGAAAAAAATGAGCAGTTCTTC. Translated: CASSYEGLAEKNEQFF. The V call is TRBV28, the J call TRBJ2-1, with TRBD2 matching over 11 bases. CDR1 is MDHEN and CDR2 is SYDVKM in the germline V gene. V dropped 6 bases and J dropped 7; count of bases not matched to a gene: 11. The CDR3 runs 16 residues.

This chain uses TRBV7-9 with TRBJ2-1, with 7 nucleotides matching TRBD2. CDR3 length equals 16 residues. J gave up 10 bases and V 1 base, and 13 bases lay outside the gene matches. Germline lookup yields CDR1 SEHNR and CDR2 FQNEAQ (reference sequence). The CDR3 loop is CASSLGRAGAKGEQFF. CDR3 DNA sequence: TGTGCCAGCAGCTTAGGTAGGGCGGGAGCGAAGGGGGAGCAGTTCTTC.

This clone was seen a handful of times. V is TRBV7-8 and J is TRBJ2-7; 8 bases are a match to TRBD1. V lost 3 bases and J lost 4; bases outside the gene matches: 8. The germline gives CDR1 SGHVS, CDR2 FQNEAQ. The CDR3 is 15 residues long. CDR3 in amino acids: CASSFRAGGKYEQYF. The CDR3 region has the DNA TGTGCCAGCAGCTTTCGTGCAGGGGGCAAGTACGAGCAGTACTTC. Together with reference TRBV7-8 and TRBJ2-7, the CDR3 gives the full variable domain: GAGVSQSPRYKVAKRGQDVALRCDPISGHVSLFWYQQALGQGPEFLTYFQNEAQLDKSGLPSDRFFAERPEGSVSTLKIQRTQQEDSAVYLCASSFRAGGKYEQYFGPGTRLTVT.

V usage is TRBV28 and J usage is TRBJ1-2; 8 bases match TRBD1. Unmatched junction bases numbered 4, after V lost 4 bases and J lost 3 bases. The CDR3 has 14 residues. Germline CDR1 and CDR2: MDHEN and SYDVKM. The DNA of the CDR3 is TGTGCCAGCAGTTCAGGGGGCGGGGACTATGGCTACACCTTC. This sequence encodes CASSSGGGDYGYTF.

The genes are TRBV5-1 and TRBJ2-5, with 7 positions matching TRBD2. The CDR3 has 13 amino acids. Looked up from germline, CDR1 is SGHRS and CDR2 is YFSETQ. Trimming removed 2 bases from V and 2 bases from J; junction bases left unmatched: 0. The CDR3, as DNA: TGCGCCAGCAGCTTTAGCGGGCAAGAGACCCAGTACTTC. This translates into CASSFSGQETQYF.

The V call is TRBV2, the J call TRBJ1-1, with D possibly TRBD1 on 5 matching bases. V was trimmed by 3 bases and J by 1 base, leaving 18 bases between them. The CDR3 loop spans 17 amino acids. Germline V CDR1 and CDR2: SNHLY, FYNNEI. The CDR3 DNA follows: TGTGCCAGCAGTGAGGGGCAGGGAAGGGGAGGGAACACTGAAGCTTTCTTT. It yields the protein CASSEGQGRGGNTEAFF.